Here is one TCR beta chain with its context. Its antigen is currently unknown. Some clones are missing from TCRdb's copy, which holds only in-frame ones; the method was immunoSEQ multiplex PCR. Of approximately 2.3 million clones listed, 80% to 95% are singletons. From germline, CDR1 is KGHSH and CDR2 LQKENI. V was clipped by 4 bases and J by 2 bases, with 7 bases between them. This CDR3 is built from 13 residues. The data were taken from a study of shared clonotypes between healthy human individuals. Points from the study as a whole: Tissues were not sampled, only blood, and their repertoires likely differ. All-four-donor shared clonotypes had higher generation probabilities than non-shared clonotypes did.

Every donor, a Caucasian adult, lived in Nashville, Tennessee. The chain is built from TRBV18 and TRBJ2-3; no clear D gene. The receptor's source is a man younger than 35 in good health. Some clones in this sample may be carry-over from other donors' samples. The sequencing input was naive CD4+ T cells from PBMCs. Documented subset: CD45RA+ positively selected. CDR3 DNA sequence: TGTGCCAGCTCACGGGTCTACACAGATACGCAGTATTTT. Protein product: CASSRVYTDTQYF.